This T cell receptor (beta chain) originates from a study of CD8+CD57+ T cells in acquired aplastic anemia. Study-wide results and caveats: Patients and controls shared approximately 28 CD8+ CDR3 sequences.

CDR1 is MGHDK, CDR2 SYGVNS, per germline. The CDR3 is 17 amino acids. V shed 6 bases, J shed 6 bases, and the junction held 15 bases outside the gene matches. The template used for profiling TCR beta VDJ and CDR3 was genomic DNA. TCRdb re-analysed the reads in MiXCR, keeping a single row per CDR3 protein. The sample shows roughly 80,000 distinct CDR3 sequences, more than 40% of them seen only once. This clonotype was observed a single time. Its antigen is unidentified. This receptor was taken from a human donor in good health, serving as a control. Specimen: sorted CD4+, CD8+, or CD8+CD57+ T cells (not recorded which) from PBMCs. The V call is TRBV25-1, the J call TRBJ2-3; 10 nucleotides line up with TRBD2. CDR3 sequence (DNA): TGTGCCAGCAGCCCCATGACTCTAGCGGGAGCGGGTGATACGCAGTATTTT. Amino acid sequence: CASSPMTLAGAGDTQYF.